What follows are 20 T cell receptor beta chains derived from one specimen sequenced in a study of spatial heterogeneity in lung cancer (dated by TCRdb to 2018 to 2020). The time point label, as the study defines it: sample taken at primary tumor resection. Whole RNA extracted from tumor and nontumor lung tissue, or from cryopreserved PBMC samples, was used for TCR sequencing without cell sorting. Receptor libraries were prepared by 5' RACE. The data were produced on a NextSeq 500. The public reads were reprocessed in TCRdb via fastp at Q25 and MiXCR, keeping in-frame beta chains. Rows with a matching CDR3 protein are joined into one entry that keeps the most common DNA and genes. The sample records roughly 39,000 distinct CDR3 sequences, 7.5% to 8% of which are singletons. The ten largest account for 25% to 35% of the sample. This sample comprised PBMCs, obtained at surgery. The receptors originated from a male donor with early-stage non-small cell lung cancer.

This clonotype showed up just a few times. V gene TRBV5-5 combines with J gene TRBJ2-7, with TRBD2 as a possible D gene (6 bases). Germline V gene lookup returns CDR1 SGHKS and CDR2 YYEKEE (reference sequence). The ends were cut back, 2 bases at V and 6 bases at J, with 12 bases in the middle. This CDR3 has 13 residues. CDR3 bases: TGTGCCAGCAGCTTCGGACTATTTGGCGAGCAGTACGTC. Translating it yields CASSFGLFGEQYV.

Ten or more counts support this clonotype. Its ends do not fully match the called genes, so a read error is possible. The V gene is TRBV15, the J gene TRBJ2-3; D is possibly TRBD2 (7 bases). The germline CDR1 and CDR2 sequences are LNHNV and YYDKDF (reference sequence). The CDR3 runs 14 residues. CDR3 coding DNA: TGTGCCACCAGGAGAGGGGGGGCAGAAGATACGCAGTATTTT. Encoded protein: CATRRGGAEDTQYF.

The chain recombines TRBV18 with TRBJ2-1, with 7 positions matching TRBD1. Germline CDR1 KGHSH, CDR2 LQKENI. This CDR3 has 15 residues. The V and J ends lost 2 bases and 1 base, in that order; junction bases with no gene match: 2. CDR3 coding DNA: TGTGCCAGCTCACCAGGGACAGATTCCTACAATGAGCAGTTCTTC. Translated, it gives CASSPGTDSYNEQFF.

This chain joins TRBV12-3 or TRBV12-4 and TRBJ2-1; D may be TRBD2 (7 bases). The CDR3 extends over 16 amino acids. V was pared by 2 bases and J by 6 bases, with 17 bases between. The CDR3 DNA reads as TGTGCCAGCAGTTTAAGGGGGAGGGCCCTGGGCAATGAGCAGTTCTTC. Its protein product is CASSLRGRALGNEQFF.

This clonotype has a handful of counts. This chain uses TRBV7-2 with TRBJ1-1; D unclear. Deletions cut 7 bases from V and 6 bases from J, with 18 bases between. CDR3 length: 14 amino acids. CDR1 is SGHTA and CDR2 is FQGNSA in the germline V gene. The chain's CDR3 is CASIKDPLPPEAFF. DNA of the CDR3: TGTGCCAGCATCAAAGACCCCTTGCCCCCTGAAGCTTTCTTT.

This clonotype was counted a few times. The CDR3 spells CASSLAPLGAGAFGQYV. The CDR3 DNA reads TGTGCCAGCAGCTTGGCACCTCTAGGAGCGGGTGCTTTCGGGCAGTACGTC. The chain is built from TRBV5-8 and TRBJ2-7; D is perhaps TRBD2 (6 bases). V gave up 0 bases and J gave up 9 bases, with 25 bases separating them. The CDR3 loop spans 17 amino acids. Germline V gene lookup returns CDR1 SGHTS and CDR2 YDEGEE.

This clonotype has ten or more counts. The gene calls are TRBV11-1 and TRBJ2-2; possibly TRBD1 or TRBD2 for D (5 bases each). Germline values: CDR1 SGHAT, CDR2 FQDESV (reference sequence). The V end was cut by 5 bases, the J end by 1 base, with 17 bases between. CDR3 length: 17 residues. The DNA of the CDR3 is TGTGCCAGCAGCGAATCCACTTGGGACGTGAACACCGGGGAGCTGTTTTTT. Encoded protein: CASSESTWDVNTGELFF.

V and J are TRBV6-2 or TRBV6-3 and TRBJ2-7, with 10 positions matching TRBD1. Germline assignment: CDR1 MNHEY and CDR2 SVGEGT. Trimming cost V 11 bases and J 5 bases; bases outside gene matches: 15. The CDR3 has 15 residues. DNA of the CDR3: TGTGCCGGGCGAACTCCGGGACAGGGGAGTAACGAGCAGTACTTC. Translating it yields CAGRTPGQGSNEQYF.

This clonotype came up a few times. V is TRBV28 and J is TRBJ2-7; D gene uncertain. Between the trimmed V and J ends, which lost 6 bases and 2 bases, there was a span of 14 bases. CDR1 and CDR2 (germline): MDHEN, SYDVKM. This CDR3 region has 14 residues. DNA of the CDR3: TGTGCCAGCAGATCCCCCAGAGTTCCCTACGAGCAGTACGTC. The encoded protein is CASRSPRVPYEQYV.

This clonotype was detected only a few times. This rearrangement joins TRBV12-3 or TRBV12-4 to TRBJ1-1; TRBD1 matches 8 bases. V lost 7 bases and J lost 1; bases outside the gene matches: 8. The CDR3 runs to 15 residues. CDR3 nucleotide sequence: TGTGCCAGCAAAGGACAGGGAAGGTCGAACACTGAAGCTTTCTTT. Translated, it gives CASKGQGRSNTEAFF.

This clonotype was counted ten times or more. One end of the junction fails to match germline, which may point to a read error. The chain employs TRBV5-1 and TRBJ1-3, with D perhaps matching TRBD1 (5 bases). Looked up from germline, CDR1 is SGHRS and CDR2 is YFSETQ. The length of the CDR3 is 13 residues. This chain's CDR3 is CASRLGDGNTIYF. CDR3 DNA sequence: TGCGCCAGCCGCTTGGGGGATGGAAACACCATATATTTT. Full variable domain (missing parts from reference TRBV5-1 and TRBJ1-3): KAGVTQTPRYLIKTRGQQVTLSCSPISGHRSVSWYQQTPGQGLQFLFEYFSETQRNKGNFPGRFSGRQFSNSRSEMNVSTLELGDSALYLCASRLGDGNTIYFGEGSWLTVV.

This clonotype is medium-sized (0.01 to 0.1%) within its sample. This chain links TRBV10-3 with TRBJ2-2; a possible D gene is TRBD2 (5 bases). The CDR3 has 16 amino acids. The V gene's germline CDR1 is ENHRY and CDR2 SYGVKD. The ends were cut back, 7 bases at V and 1 base at J, with 16 bases in the middle. CDR3 bases: TGTGCCATCAAGCCGCCCGGGGTAGGGAACACCGGGGAGCTGTTTTTT. Encoded protein: CAIKPPGVGNTGELFF.

The table lists this clonotype with many counts. CDR3 sequence reads: CAWSEKIFDEQFF. CDR3 nucleotide sequence: TGTGCCTGGAGTGAGAAAATTTTCGATGAGCAGTTCTTC. V gene TRBV30 combines with J gene TRBJ2-1; D remains unclear. This CDR3 has 13 amino acids. Trimming left V 1 base short and J 8 bases short, with 12 bases between. The germline gives CDR1 GTSNPN, CDR2 SVGIG (reference sequence).

The chain links TRBV15 to TRBJ1-2; maybe TRBD1 (5 bases). The germline V gene has CDR1 LNHNV and CDR2 YYDKDF (reference sequence). V was trimmed by 0 bases and J by 2 bases, leaving 16 bases between them. The CDR3 covers 17 residues. The CDR3 reads CATSRDRGHLSNYGYTF. The CDR3 DNA sequence: TGTGCCACCAGCAGAGATCGGGGCCATCTTTCCAACTATGGCTACACCTTC.

There are many counts of this clonotype. V is TRBV20-1 and J is TRBJ1-5; maybe TRBD1 (5 bases). V was pared by 2 bases and J by 9 bases, with 17 bases between. The CDR3 totals 14 residues. Germline values: CDR1 DFQATT, CDR2 SNEGSKA (reference sequence). The CDR3 DNA reads as TGCAGTGCTAGACCCCTGGGGGGACTGCGGCCCCAGCATTTT. It codes for CSARPLGGLRPQHF.

The genes are TRBV4-1 and TRBJ2-3; the D gene is possibly TRBD1 (5 bases). The CDR3 is made up of 14 amino acids. V lost 1 base and J lost 2, with 7 bases in between. Looked up from germline, CDR1 is MGHRA and CDR2 is YSYEKL. The CDR3 DNA sequence: TGCGCCAGCAGCCAAGGACAGTACACAGATACGCAGTATTTT. Amino acids: CASSQGQYTDTQYF.

By share, this clonotype ranks as large. The chain has TRBV4-3 and TRBJ2-3, with D tentatively TRBD1 or TRBD2 (5 bases each). Trimming pared 8 bases from V and 7 bases from J, leaving 16 bases between. CDR1 is LGHNA and CDR2 is YSLEER in the germline V gene. This CDR3 contains 13 residues. The CDR3 DNA sequence: TGCGCCAGCGGGGGAAAGTCTTGGAATACGCAGTATTTT. Protein product: CASGGKSWNTQYF.

This clonotype was recorded many times. The genes are TRBV6-1 and TRBJ1-2, with a weak D call TRBD1 (5 bases). The germline V and J ends were trimmed by 4 bases and 3 bases, with 9 bases remaining between them. Germline V CDR1 and CDR2: MNHNS, SASEGT. The CDR3 loop spans 13 amino acids. In nucleotides, the CDR3 is TGTGCCAGCAGTGCCGGGACGGACTATGGCTACACCTTC. This codes for CASSAGTDYGYTF.

This clonotype has ten or more counts. The chain links TRBV6-2 or TRBV6-3 to TRBJ1-2; D gene ambiguous. Germline CDR1 MNHEY, CDR2 SVGEGT. CDR3 size: 14 residues. Trimming left V 2 bases short and J 4 bases short, with 11 bases between. CDR3: CASSYDILAYGYTF. CDR3 sequence (DNA): TGTGCCAGCAGTTACGACATTTTGGCCTATGGCTACACCTTC.

This clonotype was observed a single time. This chain uses TRBV20-1 with TRBJ2-2; D gene unclear. In germline, CDR1 is DFQATT, CDR2 SNEGSKA (reference sequence). Trimming removed 1 base from V and 3 bases from J, with 6 bases in between. The CDR3 runs 13 residues. The CDR3 nucleotides read TGCAGTGCTAGAGCCCCTGACACCGGGGAGCTGTTTTTT. This encodes CSARAPDTGELFF.